This TCR beta chain was sequenced for a study of T cell repertoires in cytomegalovirus infection. Study background: Through public TCR beta signatures, both CMV infection and matching HLA type were indicated.

On this clonotype itself: Its specificity is not known.

Study outcomes and limitations: The ex vivo response showed dominance by HLA-C-restricted CMV-specific TCR beta clonotypes. Using cumulative public TCR beta family frequency, the authors identified those who carried CMV together with the relevant HLA.

J lost 6 bases, V lost 6 bases, and 10 bases had no gene match. The CDR3 totals 15 residues. Germline lookup yields CDR1 ENHRY and CDR2 SYGVKD. One entry per CDR3 protein results from TCRdb running MiXCR on the reads. The sample yields under 600,000 distinct CDR3 sequences, 16% seen once. This chain joins TRBV10-3 and TRBJ2-1, with 8 positions matching TRBD1. The source material was CD8+ T cells from PBMCs. The source of this sequence is a human donor in good health (CMV status not recorded). Some clones in this sample may be carry-over from other donors' samples. The CDR3: CAIRGAGQVLNEQFF. In DNA, the CDR3 is TGTGCCATCAGGGGCGCGGGACAGGTACTCAATGAGCAGTTCTTC.